Listed below are T cell receptor beta chains from one sample, sequenced in a study of blood T cell repertoires in COVID-19. Here immunoSEQ multiplex PCR was the method, and the copy in TCRdb shows in-frame clones only, minus some. The sample includes some 66,000 clones, roughly nine tenths of them seen just once. The sequenced material came from peripheral blood. The receptors here all came from a human donor in a cohort sampled during active COVID-19. Both conserved end residues are part of each CDR3. A D gene is named only where the DNA matches it firmly. Size tells how often a clone was seen (once, few, many) or the class of an expanded clone, and some rows leave it out.

cdr3_aa: CASSPGLAGESLRYEQYF
cdr3_nt: TGCGCCAGCAGCCCGGGACTAGCGGGGGAGAGCCTTCGCTACGAGCAGTACTTC
d_call: TRBD2
j_call: TRBJ2-7
v_call: TRBV5-1
clone_size: NA

cdr3_aa: CASSPGTGGFLMNTEAFF
cdr3_nt: TGTGCCAGCAGCCCCGGGACAGGGGGCTTCCTTATGAACACTGAAGCTTTCTTT
d_call: TRBD1
j_call: TRBJ1-1
v_call: TRBV7-2
clone_size: NA

cdr3_aa: CASSFSGGRSYNEQFF
cdr3_nt: TGCGCCAGCAGCTTTAGCGGGGGCCGCTCCTACAATGAGCAGTTCTTC
d_call: TRBD2
j_call: TRBJ2-1
v_call: TRBV5-1
clone_size: NA

cdr3_aa: CASSSVGLSETQYF
cdr3_nt: TGTGCCAGCAGCTCCGTAGGACTCAGCGAGACCCAGTACTTC
d_call: NA
j_call: TRBJ2-5
v_call: TRBV5-4
clone_size: NA

cdr3_aa: CASRGGGAYEQYF
cdr3_nt: TGTGCCAGCAGAGGAGGGGGGGCTTACGAGCAGTACTTC
d_call: NA
j_call: TRBJ2-7
v_call: TRBV11-2
clone_size: NA

cdr3_aa: CASSLEPLISYNEQFF
cdr3_nt: TGTGCCAGCAGCTTGGAACCACTGATTTCCTACAATGAGCAGTTCTTC
d_call: NA
j_call: TRBJ2-1
v_call: TRBV5-5
clone_size: NA

cdr3_aa: CASSRGLGEQYF
cdr3_nt: TGTGCCAGCAGTCGGGGATTGGGGGAGCAGTACTTC
d_call: NA
j_call: TRBJ2-7
v_call: TRBV27
clone_size: NA

cdr3_aa: CASTSKRPGRQYF
cdr3_nt: TGTGCCAGCACCTCAAAACGTCCGGGTCGGCAGTACTTC
d_call: NA
j_call: TRBJ2-7
v_call: TRBV12-3/TRBV12-4
clone_size: once

cdr3_aa: CASSVGEQGQETQYF
cdr3_nt: TGTGCCAGCAGCGTAGGTGAGCAGGGCCAAGAGACCCAGTACTTC
d_call: NA
j_call: TRBJ2-5
v_call: TRBV9
clone_size: NA

cdr3_aa: CASSYDSINQPQHF
cdr3_nt: TGTGCCAGCAGTTACGACAGCATCAATCAGCCCCAGCATTTT
d_call: NA
j_call: TRBJ1-5
v_call: TRBV6-2/TRBV6-3
clone_size: NA

cdr3_aa: CASSYGTPTYNEQFF
cdr3_nt: TGTGCCAGCAGTTACGGGACACCTACCTACAATGAGCAGTTCTTC
d_call: NA
j_call: TRBJ2-1
v_call: TRBV6-5
clone_size: NA

cdr3_aa: CASSQDGQATMPQHF
cdr3_nt: TGCGCCAGCAGCCAAGACGGACAGGCGACCATGCCCCAGCATTTT
d_call: TRBD1
j_call: TRBJ1-5
v_call: TRBV4-1
clone_size: NA

cdr3_aa: CASSDSGQYNEQFF
cdr3_nt: TGTGCCAGCAGCGACTCGGGACAGTACAATGAGCAGTTCTTC
d_call: TRBD1
j_call: TRBJ2-1
v_call: TRBV6-2/TRBV6-3
clone_size: NA

cdr3_aa: CASRPTGGPPYEQYF
cdr3_nt: TGTGCCAGCAGACCCACAGGGGGCCCCCCCTACGAGCAGTACTTC
d_call: TRBD1
j_call: TRBJ2-7
v_call: TRBV7-2
clone_size: NA

cdr3_aa: CASSTRGLTPLNYGYTF
cdr3_nt: TGTGCCAGCTCCACGCGGGGGCTCACACCACTTAACTATGGCTACACCTTC
d_call: NA
j_call: TRBJ1-2
v_call: TRBV18
clone_size: NA

cdr3_aa: CASSSARSSYEQYF
cdr3_nt: TGTGCCAGCAGCTCCGCCCGGTCCTCCTACGAGCAGTACTTC
d_call: NA
j_call: TRBJ2-7
v_call: TRBV7-2
clone_size: NA

cdr3_aa: CASSLRTGGHYEQYF
cdr3_nt: TGTGCCAGCAGCCTACGGACAGGGGGCCATTACGAGCAGTACTTC
d_call: TRBD1
j_call: TRBJ2-7
v_call: TRBV28
clone_size: NA

cdr3_aa: CASSPEQGFYSPLHF
cdr3_nt: TGTGCCAGCAGTCCCGAACAGGGGTTTTATTCACCCCTCCACTTT
d_call: TRBD1
j_call: TRBJ1-6
v_call: TRBV28
clone_size: NA

cdr3_aa: CASSPRGDTEAFF
cdr3_nt: TGTGCCAGCAGCCCCCGGGGGGACACTGAAGCTTTCTTT
d_call: NA
j_call: TRBJ1-1
v_call: TRBV5-4
clone_size: NA

cdr3_aa: CASSRGQGDSGNTIYF
cdr3_nt: TGCGCCAGCAGCAGGGGACAGGGGGACTCTGGAAACACCATATATTTT
d_call: TRBD1
j_call: TRBJ1-3
v_call: TRBV5-1
clone_size: NA

cdr3_aa: CASRRTGSNTEAFF
cdr3_nt: TGTGCCAGCAGGAGGACAGGCTCGAACACTGAAGCTTTCTTT
d_call: TRBD1
j_call: TRBJ1-1
v_call: TRBV27
clone_size: NA

cdr3_aa: CASSTGGAETQYF
cdr3_nt: TGTGCCAGCAGTACGGGGGGGGCGGAGACCCAGTACTTC
d_call: TRBD2
j_call: TRBJ2-5
v_call: TRBV2
clone_size: NA

cdr3_aa: CASRFLLAEETQYF
cdr3_nt: TGCGCCAGCCGATTCTTGCTAGCGGAAGAGACCCAGTACTTC
d_call: TRBD2
j_call: TRBJ2-5
v_call: TRBV5-1
clone_size: NA

cdr3_aa: CAISDFRGGRVETQYF
cdr3_nt: TGTGCCATCAGTGATTTCCGGGGGGGCCGTGTCGAGACCCAGTACTTC
d_call: TRBD2
j_call: TRBJ2-5
v_call: TRBV10-3
clone_size: NA

cdr3_aa: CASSTGTGSFGYTF
cdr3_nt: TGTGCCAGCAGCACCGGGACAGGGAGCTTTGGCTACACCTTC
d_call: TRBD1
j_call: TRBJ1-2
v_call: TRBV6-2/TRBV6-3
clone_size: once

cdr3_aa: CASSPDGRTNQPQHF
cdr3_nt: TGTGCCAGCAGCCCGGACGGACGGACAAATCAGCCCCAGCATTTT
d_call: NA
j_call: TRBJ1-5
v_call: TRBV7-2
clone_size: NA

cdr3_aa: CATSRQRLANEQFF
cdr3_nt: TGTGCCACCAGCAGACAGAGACTAGCAAATGAGCAGTTCTTC
d_call: TRBD2
j_call: TRBJ2-1
v_call: TRBV15
clone_size: NA

cdr3_aa: CASSQPVGQGSYEQYF
cdr3_nt: TGTGCCAGCAGCCAACCTGTCGGACAGGGATCTTACGAGCAGTACTTC
d_call: TRBD1
j_call: TRBJ2-7
v_call: TRBV14
clone_size: NA

cdr3_aa: CASSLTGQAPQETQYF
cdr3_nt: TGTGCCAGCAGCTTAACCGGACAGGCCCCCCAAGAGACCCAGTACTTC
d_call: TRBD1
j_call: TRBJ2-5
v_call: TRBV5-6
clone_size: NA

cdr3_aa: CASSSEGGELFF
cdr3_nt: TGTGCCAGCAGTTCAGAGGGCGGGGAGCTGTTTTTT
d_call: NA
j_call: TRBJ2-2
v_call: TRBV28
clone_size: NA

cdr3_aa: CASRGTSGKGTGELFF
cdr3_nt: TGTGCCAGCAGGGGGACTAGCGGGAAGGGGACCGGGGAGCTGTTTTTT
d_call: TRBD2
j_call: TRBJ2-2
v_call: TRBV25-1
clone_size: once

cdr3_aa: CASSLGGQYSNQPQHF
cdr3_nt: TGTGCCAGCAGCTTAGGGGGACAGTATAGCAATCAGCCCCAGCATTTT
d_call: TRBD1
j_call: TRBJ1-5
v_call: TRBV7-8
clone_size: NA

cdr3_aa: CASSTPSGDGYTF
cdr3_nt: TGTGCCAGCAGCACTCCGTCGGGGGATGGCTACACCTTC
d_call: NA
j_call: TRBJ1-2
v_call: TRBV7-2
clone_size: NA

cdr3_aa: CAVQYSNQPQHF
cdr3_nt: TGTGCCGTTCAGTATAGCAATCAGCCCCAGCATTTT
d_call: NA
j_call: TRBJ1-5
v_call: TRBV12-3/TRBV12-4
clone_size: NA

cdr3_aa: CASSLRQETQYF
cdr3_nt: TGTGCCAGCAGCCTCCGGCAAGAGACCCAGTACTTC
d_call: NA
j_call: TRBJ2-5
v_call: TRBV3-1/TRBV3-2
clone_size: NA